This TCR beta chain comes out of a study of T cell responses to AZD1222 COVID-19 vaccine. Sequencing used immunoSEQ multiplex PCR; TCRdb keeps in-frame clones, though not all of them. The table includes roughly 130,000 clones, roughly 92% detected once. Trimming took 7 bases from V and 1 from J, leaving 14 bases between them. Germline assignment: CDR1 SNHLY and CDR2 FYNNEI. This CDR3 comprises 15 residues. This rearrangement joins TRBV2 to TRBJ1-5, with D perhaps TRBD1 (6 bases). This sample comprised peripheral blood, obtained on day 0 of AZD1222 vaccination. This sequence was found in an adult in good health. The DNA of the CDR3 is TGTGCCAGCACAGCCGGAAGGGGGAGCAATCAGCCCCAGCATTTT. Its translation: CASTAGRGSNQPQHF.